This T cell receptor beta chain was recovered during a study of T cells after yellow fever vaccination. Germline CDR1 is ENHRY and CDR2 is SYGVKD. V lost 2 bases to trimming and J lost 1 base; unmatched junction nucleotides: 7. CDR3 length: 17 residues. Study-level findings and limits: A secondary response was less intense yet reached its peak sooner, at day 5 versus 15. Sorted repertoires could include abundant contaminating clonotypes from bulk cells.

This clonotype showed up many times. Its antigen is unknown. In TCRdb, the 5' RACE reads were re-called with MiXCR into one record per CDR3 protein. The repertoire holds 510,000 or so distinct CDR3 sequences, with 15% to 20% as singletons. The origin of this receptor is a man aged 25-45 years who received the YFV17D yellow fever vaccine. V gene TRBV10-3 combines with J gene TRBJ2-7; 11 bases map to TRBD2. The specimen comprised PBMCs, sampled 15 days after the yellow fever booster vaccination. CDR3 coding DNA: TGTGCCATCAGTGAGACCGGGAGACTAGCGGGGTCCTACGAGCAGTACTTC. Amino acids: CAISETGRLAGSYEQYF.